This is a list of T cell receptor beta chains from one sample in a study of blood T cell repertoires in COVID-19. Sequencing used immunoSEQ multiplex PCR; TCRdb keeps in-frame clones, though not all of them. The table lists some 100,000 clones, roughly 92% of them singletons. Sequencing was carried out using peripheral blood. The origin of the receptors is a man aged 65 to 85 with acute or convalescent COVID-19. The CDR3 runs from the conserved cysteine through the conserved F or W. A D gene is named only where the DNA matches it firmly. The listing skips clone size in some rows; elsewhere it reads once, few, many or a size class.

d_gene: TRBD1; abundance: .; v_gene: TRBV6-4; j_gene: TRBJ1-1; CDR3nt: TGTGCCAGCAGTGAAGCCGGGACAGGGGAAGCTTTCTTT; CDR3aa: CASSEAGTGEAFF
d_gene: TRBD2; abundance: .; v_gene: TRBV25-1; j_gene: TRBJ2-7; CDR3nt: TGTGCCAGCAACGAAGGGCGGCGGGGGGGCGTCTACGAGCAGTACTTC; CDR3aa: CASNEGRRGGVYEQYF
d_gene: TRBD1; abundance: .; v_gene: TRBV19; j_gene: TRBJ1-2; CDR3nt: TGTGCCAGTAGTATGCGGGGGACAGGGGGCGACTATGGCTACACCTTC; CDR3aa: CASSMRGTGGDYGYTF
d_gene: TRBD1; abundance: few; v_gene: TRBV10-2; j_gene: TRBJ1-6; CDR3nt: TGCGCCAGCAGTATGACAGGGGGAAATTCACCCCTCCACTTT; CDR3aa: CASSMTGGNSPLHF
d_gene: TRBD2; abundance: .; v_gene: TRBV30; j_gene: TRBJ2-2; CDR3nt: TGTGCCTGGAACCCACTAAGGACTAGCGGGGGGGGATACACCGGGGAGCTGTTTTTT; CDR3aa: CAWNPLRTSGGGYTGELFF
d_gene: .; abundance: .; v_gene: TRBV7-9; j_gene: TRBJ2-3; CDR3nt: TGTGCCAGCAGCGAACGAGGAAACACAGATACGCAGTATTTT; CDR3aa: CASSERGNTDTQYF
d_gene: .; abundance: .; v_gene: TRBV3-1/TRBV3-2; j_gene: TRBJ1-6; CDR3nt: TGTGCCAGCAGCCAGGGGCTTTATAATTCACCCCTCCACTTT; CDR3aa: CASSQGLYNSPLHF
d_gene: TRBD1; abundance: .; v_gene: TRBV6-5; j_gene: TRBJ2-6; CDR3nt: TGTGCCAGCGGGGGACAGAACTCTGGGGCCAACGTCCTGACTTTC; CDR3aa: CASGGQNSGANVLTF
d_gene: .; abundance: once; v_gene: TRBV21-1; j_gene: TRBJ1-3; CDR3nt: TGTGCCAGCAGCAAACCACCAGACAGGGAGTATTCTGGAAACACCATATATTTT; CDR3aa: CASSKPPDREYSGNTIYF
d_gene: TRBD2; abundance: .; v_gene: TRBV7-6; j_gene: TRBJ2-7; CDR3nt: TGTGCCAGCAGCCCCGGGACTAGCGGGAGACTATACGAGCAGTACTTC; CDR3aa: CASSPGTSGRLYEQYF
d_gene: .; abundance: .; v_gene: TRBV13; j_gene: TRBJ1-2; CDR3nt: TGTGCCAGCAGCTTATCCCCTTATGGCGGCTACACCTTC; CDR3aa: CASSLSPYGGYTF
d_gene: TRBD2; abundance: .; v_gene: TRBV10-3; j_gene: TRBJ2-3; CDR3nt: TGTGCCATCAGTGACCCTAGCGGGGGGCGGGGTAGCACAGATACGCAGTATTTT; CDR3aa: CAISDPSGGRGSTDTQYF
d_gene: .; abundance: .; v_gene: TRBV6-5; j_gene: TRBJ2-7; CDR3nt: TGTGCCAGCAGTTACCAGGGGACATTCTACGAGCAGTACTTC; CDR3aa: CASSYQGTFYEQYF
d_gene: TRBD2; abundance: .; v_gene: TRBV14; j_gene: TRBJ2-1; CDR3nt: TGTGCCAGCAGCCAAGATCCCAAACTAGCGGGAGTTTCCCCTGAGCAGTTCTTC; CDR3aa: CASSQDPKLAGVSPEQFF
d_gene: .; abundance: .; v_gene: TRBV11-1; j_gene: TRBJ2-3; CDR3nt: TGTGCCAGCAGCCGACAGTGGCGAACAGATACGCAGTATTTT; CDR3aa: CASSRQWRTDTQYF
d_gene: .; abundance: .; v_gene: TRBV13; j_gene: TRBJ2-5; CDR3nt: TGTGCCAGCAGCTTAGGCAGGGACCAAGAGACCCAGTACTTC; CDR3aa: CASSLGRDQETQYF
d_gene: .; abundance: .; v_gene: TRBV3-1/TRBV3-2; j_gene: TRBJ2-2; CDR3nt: TGTGCCAGCAGCCCCCGGGGAGCGGCCGGGGAGCTGTTTTTT; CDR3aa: CASSPRGAAGELFF
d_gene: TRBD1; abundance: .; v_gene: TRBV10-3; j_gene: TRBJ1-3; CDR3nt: TGTGCCACCCGGGGACAGATCTCTGGAAACACCATATATTTT; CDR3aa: CATRGQISGNTIYF
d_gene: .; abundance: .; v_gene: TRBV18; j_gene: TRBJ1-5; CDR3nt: TGTGCCAGCTCACCAGCGTCAAATAGCAATCAGCCCCAGCATTTT; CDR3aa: CASSPASNSNQPQHF
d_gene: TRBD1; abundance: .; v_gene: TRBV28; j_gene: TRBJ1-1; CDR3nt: TGTGCCAGCAGTTTAGGGACAGCCTCCCGGGGGGCTTTCTTT; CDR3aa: CASSLGTASRGAFF
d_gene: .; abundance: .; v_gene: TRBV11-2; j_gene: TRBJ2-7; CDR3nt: TGTGCCAGCAGCTTAGCTATAGCGGCGGGGTCTCGATACGAGCAGTACTTC; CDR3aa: CASSLAIAAGSRYEQYF
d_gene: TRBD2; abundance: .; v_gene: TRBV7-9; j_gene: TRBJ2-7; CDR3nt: TGTGCCAGCAGCCGACTAGCGTTCTCCTACGAGCAGTACTTC; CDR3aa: CASSRLAFSYEQYF
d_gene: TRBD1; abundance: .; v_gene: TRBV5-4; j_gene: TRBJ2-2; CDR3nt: TGTGCCAGCAGCTCGGGACAGCCGAACACCGGGGAGCTGTTTTTT; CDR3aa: CASSSGQPNTGELFF